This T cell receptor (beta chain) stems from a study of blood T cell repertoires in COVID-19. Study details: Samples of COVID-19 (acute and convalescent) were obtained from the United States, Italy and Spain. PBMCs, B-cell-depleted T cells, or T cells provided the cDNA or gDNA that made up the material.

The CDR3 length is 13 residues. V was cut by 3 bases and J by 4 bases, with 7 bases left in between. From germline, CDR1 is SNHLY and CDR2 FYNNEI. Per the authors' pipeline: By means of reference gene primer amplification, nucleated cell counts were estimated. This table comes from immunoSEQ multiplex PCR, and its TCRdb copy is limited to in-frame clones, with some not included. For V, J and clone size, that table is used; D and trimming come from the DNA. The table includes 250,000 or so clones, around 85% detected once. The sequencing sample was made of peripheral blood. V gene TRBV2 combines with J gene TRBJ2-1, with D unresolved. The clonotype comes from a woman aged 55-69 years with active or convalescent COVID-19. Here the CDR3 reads CASSDRSYNEQFF. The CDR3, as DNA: TGTGCCAGCAGTGATCGTAGTTACAATGAGCAGTTCTTC.